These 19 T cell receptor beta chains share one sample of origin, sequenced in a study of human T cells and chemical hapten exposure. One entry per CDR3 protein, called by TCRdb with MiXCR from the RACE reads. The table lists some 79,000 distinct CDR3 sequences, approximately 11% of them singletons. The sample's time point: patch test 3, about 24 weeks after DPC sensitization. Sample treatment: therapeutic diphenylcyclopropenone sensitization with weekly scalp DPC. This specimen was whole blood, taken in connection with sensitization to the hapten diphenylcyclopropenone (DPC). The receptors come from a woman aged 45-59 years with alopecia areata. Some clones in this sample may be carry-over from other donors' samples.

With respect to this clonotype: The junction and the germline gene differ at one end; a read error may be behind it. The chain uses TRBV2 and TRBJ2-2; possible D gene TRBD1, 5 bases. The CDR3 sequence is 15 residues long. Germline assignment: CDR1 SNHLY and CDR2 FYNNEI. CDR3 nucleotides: TGTGCCAGCAGTGGACAGACAGTTAACACCGCGGAGCTGTTTTTT. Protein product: CASSGQTVNTAELFF.

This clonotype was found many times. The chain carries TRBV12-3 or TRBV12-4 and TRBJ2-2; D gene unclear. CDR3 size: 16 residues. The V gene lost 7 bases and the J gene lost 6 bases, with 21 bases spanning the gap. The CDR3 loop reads CASTPRTSSSAGELFF. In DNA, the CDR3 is TGTGCCAGCACCCCCCGAACAAGCTCGTCGGCCGGGGAGCTGTTTTTT.

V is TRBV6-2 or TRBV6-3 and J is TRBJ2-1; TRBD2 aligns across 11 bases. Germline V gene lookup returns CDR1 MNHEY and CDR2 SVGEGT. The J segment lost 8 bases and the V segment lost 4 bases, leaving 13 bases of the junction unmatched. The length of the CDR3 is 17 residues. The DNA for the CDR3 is TGTGCCAGCAGTTCCAGAGCAAGACTAGCGGGATTCGATGAGCAGTTCTTC. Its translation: CASSSRARLAGFDEQFF.

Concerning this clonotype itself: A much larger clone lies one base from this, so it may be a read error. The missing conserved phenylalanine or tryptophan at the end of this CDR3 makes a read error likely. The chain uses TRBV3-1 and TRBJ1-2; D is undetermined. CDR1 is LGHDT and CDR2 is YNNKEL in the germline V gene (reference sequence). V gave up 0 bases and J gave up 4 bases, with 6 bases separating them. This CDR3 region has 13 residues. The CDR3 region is CASSQDFSYGYTS. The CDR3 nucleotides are TGTGCCAGCAGCCAAGATTTTAGCTATGGCTACACCTCC.

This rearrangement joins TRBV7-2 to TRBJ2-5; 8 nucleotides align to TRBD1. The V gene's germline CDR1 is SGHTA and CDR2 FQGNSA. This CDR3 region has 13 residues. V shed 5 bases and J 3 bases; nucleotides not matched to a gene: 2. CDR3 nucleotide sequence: TGTGCCAGCAGCCAGGGGGCAGAAGAGACCCAGTACTTC. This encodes CASSQGAEETQYF.

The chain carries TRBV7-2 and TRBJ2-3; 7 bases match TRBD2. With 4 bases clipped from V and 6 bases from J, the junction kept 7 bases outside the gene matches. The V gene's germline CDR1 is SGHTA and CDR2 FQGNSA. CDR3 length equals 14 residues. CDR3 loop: CASSSDSGSDTQYF. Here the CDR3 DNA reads TGTGCCAGCAGCTCGGATAGCGGGTCGGATACGCAGTATTTT.

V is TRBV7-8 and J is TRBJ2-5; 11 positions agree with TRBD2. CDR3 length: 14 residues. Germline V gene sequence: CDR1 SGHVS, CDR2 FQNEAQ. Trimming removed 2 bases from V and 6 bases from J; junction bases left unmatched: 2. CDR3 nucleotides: TGTGCCAGCAGCTTAACTAGCGGGAGTAAGACCCAGTACTTC. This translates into CASSLTSGSKTQYF.

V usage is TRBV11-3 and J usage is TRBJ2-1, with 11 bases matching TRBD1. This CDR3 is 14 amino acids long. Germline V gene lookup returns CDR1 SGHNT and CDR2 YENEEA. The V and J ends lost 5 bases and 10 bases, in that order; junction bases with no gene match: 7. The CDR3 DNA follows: TGTGCCAGCAGCCCGCGGACAGGGGGCGAAGAGCAGTTCTTC. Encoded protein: CASSPRTGGEEQFF. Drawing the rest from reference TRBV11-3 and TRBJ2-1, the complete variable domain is EAGVVQSPRYKIIEKKQPVAFWCNPISGHNTLYWYLQNLGQGPELLIRYENEEAVDDSQLPKDRFSAERLKGVDSTLKIQPAELGDSAVYLCASSPRTGGEEQFFGPGTRLTVL.

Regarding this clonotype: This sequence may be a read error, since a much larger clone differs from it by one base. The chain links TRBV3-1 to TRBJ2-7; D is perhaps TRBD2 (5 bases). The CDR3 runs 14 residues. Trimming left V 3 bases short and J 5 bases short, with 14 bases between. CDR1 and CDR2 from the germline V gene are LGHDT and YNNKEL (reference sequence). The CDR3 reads CASSHHTRVDEQYF. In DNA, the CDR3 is TGTGCCAGCAGCCACCACACTAGAGTGGACGAGCAGTACTTC.

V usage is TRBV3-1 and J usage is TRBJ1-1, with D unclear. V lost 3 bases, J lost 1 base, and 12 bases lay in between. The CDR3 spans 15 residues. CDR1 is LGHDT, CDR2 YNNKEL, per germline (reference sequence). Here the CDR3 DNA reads TGTGCCAGCAGCCAGGGGTCTGGCGGGAACACTGAAGCTTTCTTT. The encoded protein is CASSQGSGGNTEAFF.

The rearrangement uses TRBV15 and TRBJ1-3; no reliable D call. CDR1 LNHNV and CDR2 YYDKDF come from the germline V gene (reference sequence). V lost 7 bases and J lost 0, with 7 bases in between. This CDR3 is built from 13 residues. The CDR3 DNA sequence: TGTGCCACCACACCGGGCTCTGGAAACACCATATATTTT. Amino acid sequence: CATTPGSGNTIYF.

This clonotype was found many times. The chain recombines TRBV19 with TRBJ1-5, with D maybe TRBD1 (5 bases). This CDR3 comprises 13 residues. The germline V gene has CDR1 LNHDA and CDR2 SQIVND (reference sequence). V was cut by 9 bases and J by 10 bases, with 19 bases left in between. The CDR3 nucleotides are TGTGCCAGCCACCAGGGCCTCATGAGACCCCAGCATTTT. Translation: CASHQGLMRPQHF.

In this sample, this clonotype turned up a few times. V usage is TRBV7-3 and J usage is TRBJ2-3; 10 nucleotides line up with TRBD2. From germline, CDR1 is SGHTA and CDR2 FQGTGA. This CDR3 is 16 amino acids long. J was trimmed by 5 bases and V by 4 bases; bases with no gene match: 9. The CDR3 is CASSSSGRAFVDTQYF. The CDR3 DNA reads TGTGCCAGCAGCTCCAGCGGGAGGGCCTTTGTAGATACGCAGTATTTT. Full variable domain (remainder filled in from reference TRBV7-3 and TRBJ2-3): GAGVSQTPSNKVTEKGKYVELRCDPISGHTALYWYRQSLGQGPEFLIYFQGTGAADDSGLPNDRFFAVRPEGSVSTLKIQRTERGDSAVYLCASSSSGRAFVDTQYFGPGTRLTVL.

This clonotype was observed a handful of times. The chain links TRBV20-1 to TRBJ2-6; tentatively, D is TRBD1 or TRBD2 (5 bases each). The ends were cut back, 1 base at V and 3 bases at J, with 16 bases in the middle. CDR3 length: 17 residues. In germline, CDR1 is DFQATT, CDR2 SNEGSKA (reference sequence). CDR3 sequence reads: CSARVFGDRGGANVLTF. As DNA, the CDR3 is TGCAGTGCTAGAGTGTTTGGGGACCGGGGTGGGGCCAACGTCCTGACTTTC.

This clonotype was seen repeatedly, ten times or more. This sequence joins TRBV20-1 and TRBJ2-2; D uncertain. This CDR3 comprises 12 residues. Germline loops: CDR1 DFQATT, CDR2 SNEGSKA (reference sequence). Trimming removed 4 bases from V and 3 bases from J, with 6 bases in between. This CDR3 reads CSAKTDTGELFF. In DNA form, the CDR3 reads TGCAGTGCTAAGACCGACACCGGGGAGCTGTTTTTT.

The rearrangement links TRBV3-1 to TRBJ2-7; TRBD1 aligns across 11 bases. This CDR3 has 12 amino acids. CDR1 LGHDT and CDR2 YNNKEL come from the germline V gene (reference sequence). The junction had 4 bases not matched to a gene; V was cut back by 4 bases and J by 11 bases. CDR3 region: CASSRGQGAKYF. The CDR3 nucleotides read TGTGCCAGCAGCCGCGGACAGGGGGCAAAGTACTTC.

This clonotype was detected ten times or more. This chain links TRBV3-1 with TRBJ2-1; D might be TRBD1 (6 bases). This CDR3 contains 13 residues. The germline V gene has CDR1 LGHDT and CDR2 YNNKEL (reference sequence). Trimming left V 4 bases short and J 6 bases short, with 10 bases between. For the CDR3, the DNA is TGTGCCAGCAGCCTGAGGGGGTCCAATGAGCAGTTCTTC. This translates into CASSLRGSNEQFF.

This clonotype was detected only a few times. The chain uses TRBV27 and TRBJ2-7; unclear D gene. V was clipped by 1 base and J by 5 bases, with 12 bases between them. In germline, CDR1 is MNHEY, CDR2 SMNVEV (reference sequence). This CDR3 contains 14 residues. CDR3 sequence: CASSLYGKVHEQYF. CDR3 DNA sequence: TGTGCCAGCAGTTTATATGGGAAGGTCCACGAGCAGTACTTC.

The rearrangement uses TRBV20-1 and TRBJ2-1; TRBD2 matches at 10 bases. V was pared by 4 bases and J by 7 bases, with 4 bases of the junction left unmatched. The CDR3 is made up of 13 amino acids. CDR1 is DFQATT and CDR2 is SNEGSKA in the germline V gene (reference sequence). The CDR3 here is CSAIRTSGNEQFF. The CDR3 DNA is TGCAGTGCTATACGGACTAGCGGTAATGAGCAGTTCTTC.